This TCR beta chain comes out of a study of shared clonotypes between healthy human individuals. The donors, healthy adults who were HIV-negative, had experienced no recent acute infections or vaccinations. TCRdb's copy holds only in-frame clones and misses some; the assay was immunoSEQ multiplex PCR. Of 400,000 to 600,000 clones in the sample, over 75% were seen once. From germline, CDR1 is SGHVS and CDR2 FQNEAQ. The CDR3 runs to 15 residues. The V segment lost 4 bases and the J segment 9 bases; nucleotides outside the gene matches: 10. The chain carries TRBV7-8 and TRBJ2-1; 9 bases line up with TRBD2. What was sequenced was PBMCs. This sequence was found in a woman aged 40 to 49 in good health. Some clones in this sample may be carry-over from other donors' samples. The CDR3 DNA is TGTGCCAGCAGCTCCGTAACATTTAGCGGGAGTGAGCAGTTCTTC. Translating gives CASSSVTFSGSEQFF.